Listed here is a single TCR beta chain. Seattle patients were enrolled while actively infected and followed longitudinally. In the original processing: Amplification of reference gene primers was used by the study to estimate nucleated cell counts. The data were produced by immunoSEQ multiplex PCR, yet TCRdb's version contains in-frame clones alone and is incomplete. D and trimming come from the DNA, and the V and J calls and clone size come from that table. This table holds roughly 220,000 clones, roughly 79% found once. The record originates from a study of blood T cell repertoires in COVID-19. Study as a whole: Whether acute or convalescent, the COVID-19 samples came from the United States, Italy and Spain.

The CDR3 loop spans 13 amino acids. Per the germline V gene, CDR1 is SGHTA and CDR2 is FQGNSA. V shed 4 bases and J shed 3 bases, with 7 bases lying between them. The J gene is TRBJ2-1, the V gene TRBV7-2; no clear D. The specimen was peripheral blood. The sequence was obtained from an elderly woman with COVID-19, enrolled during active disease. Here the CDR3 DNA reads TGTGCCAGCAGCTCCTCACTCTACAATGAGCAGTTCTTC. Protein: CASSSSLYNEQFF.